This T cell receptor (beta chain) came from a study of blood T cell repertoires in COVID-19. Study information: PBMCs, B-cell-depleted T cells, or T cells were the source of the cDNA or gDNA that made up the material.

The method was immunoSEQ multiplex PCR; TCRdb's version includes in-frame clones alone and lacks a portion of them. The profile shows about 290,000 clones, just under 90% of them singletons. This CDR3 region has 13 residues. The V gene lost 5 bases and the J gene lost 6 bases, with 14 bases spanning the gap. Germline loops: CDR1 SGHRS, CDR2 YFSETQ. The V call is TRBV5-1, the J call TRBJ1-2; TRBD1 might be the D (6 bases). The sequence was obtained from a woman aged 25 to 39 with COVID-19, enrolled during active disease. Material for sequencing was peripheral blood. The CDR3 sequence: CASSKTGPDGYTF. CDR3 in DNA: TGCGCCAGCAGTAAGACAGGCCCCGATGGCTACACCTTC.